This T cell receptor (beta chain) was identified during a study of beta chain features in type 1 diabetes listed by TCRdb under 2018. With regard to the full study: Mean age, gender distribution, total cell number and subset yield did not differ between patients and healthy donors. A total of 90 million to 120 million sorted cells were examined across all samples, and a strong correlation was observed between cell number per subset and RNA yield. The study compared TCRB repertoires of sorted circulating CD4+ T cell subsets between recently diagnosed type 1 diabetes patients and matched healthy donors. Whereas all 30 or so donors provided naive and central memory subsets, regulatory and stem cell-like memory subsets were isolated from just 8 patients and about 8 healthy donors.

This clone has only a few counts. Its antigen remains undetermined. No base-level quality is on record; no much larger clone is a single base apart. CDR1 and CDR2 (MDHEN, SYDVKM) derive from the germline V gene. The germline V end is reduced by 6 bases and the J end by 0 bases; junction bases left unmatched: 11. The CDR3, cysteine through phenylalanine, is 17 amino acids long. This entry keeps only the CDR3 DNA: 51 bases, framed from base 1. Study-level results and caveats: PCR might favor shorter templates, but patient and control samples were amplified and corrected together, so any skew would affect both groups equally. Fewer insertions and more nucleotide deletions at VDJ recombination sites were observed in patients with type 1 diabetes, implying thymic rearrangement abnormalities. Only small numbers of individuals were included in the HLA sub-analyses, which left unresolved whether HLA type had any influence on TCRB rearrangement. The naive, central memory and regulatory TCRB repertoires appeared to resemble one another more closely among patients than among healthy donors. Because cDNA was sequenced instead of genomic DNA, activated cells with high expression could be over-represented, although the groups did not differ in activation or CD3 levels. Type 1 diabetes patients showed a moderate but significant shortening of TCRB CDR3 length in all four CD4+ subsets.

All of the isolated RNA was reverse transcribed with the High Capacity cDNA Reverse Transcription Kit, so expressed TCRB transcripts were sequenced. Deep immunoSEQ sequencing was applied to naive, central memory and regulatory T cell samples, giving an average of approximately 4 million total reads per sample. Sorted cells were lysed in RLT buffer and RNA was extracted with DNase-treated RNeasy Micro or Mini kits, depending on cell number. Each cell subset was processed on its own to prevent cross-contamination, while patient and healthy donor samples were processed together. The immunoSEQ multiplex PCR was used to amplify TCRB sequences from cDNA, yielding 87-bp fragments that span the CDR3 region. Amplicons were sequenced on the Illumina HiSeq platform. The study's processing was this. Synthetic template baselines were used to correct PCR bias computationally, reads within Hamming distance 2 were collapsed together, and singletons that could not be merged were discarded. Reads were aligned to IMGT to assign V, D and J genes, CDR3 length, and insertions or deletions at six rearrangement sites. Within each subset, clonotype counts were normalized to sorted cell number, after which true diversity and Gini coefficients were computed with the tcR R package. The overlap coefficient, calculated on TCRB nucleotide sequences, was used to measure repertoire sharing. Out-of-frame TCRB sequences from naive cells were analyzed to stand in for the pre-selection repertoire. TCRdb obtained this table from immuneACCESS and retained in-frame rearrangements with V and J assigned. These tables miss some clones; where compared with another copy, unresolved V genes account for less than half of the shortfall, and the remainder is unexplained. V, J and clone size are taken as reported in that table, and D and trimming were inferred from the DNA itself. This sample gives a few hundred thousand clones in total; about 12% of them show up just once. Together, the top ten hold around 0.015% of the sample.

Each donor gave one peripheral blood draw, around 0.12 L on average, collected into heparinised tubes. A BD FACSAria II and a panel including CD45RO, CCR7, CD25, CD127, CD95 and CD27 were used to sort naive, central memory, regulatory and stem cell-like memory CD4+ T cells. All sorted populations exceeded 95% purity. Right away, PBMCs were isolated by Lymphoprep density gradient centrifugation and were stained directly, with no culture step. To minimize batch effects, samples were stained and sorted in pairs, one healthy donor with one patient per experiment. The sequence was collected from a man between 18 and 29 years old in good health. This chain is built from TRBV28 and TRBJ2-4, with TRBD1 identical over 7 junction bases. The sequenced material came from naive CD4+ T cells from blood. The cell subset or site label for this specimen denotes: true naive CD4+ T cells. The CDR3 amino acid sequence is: CASRGNRGSLAKNIQYF. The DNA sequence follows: TGTGCCAGCAGGGGTAACAGGGGTTCGCTAGCCAAAAACATTCAGTACTTC.